The rows below give T cell receptor beta chains drawn from one sample of a study of shared clonotypes between healthy human individuals. Produced via immunoSEQ multiplex PCR; TCRdb's table is partial and in-frame only. The table has about half a million clones, 70% to 85% seen once. Sequenced sample: PBMCs. These receptors were taken from a woman aged 40 to 49 in good health. Some clones in this sample may be carry-over from other donors' samples. The CDR3 runs from the conserved cysteine through the conserved F or W. Each record gives: D gene, clone size, V gene, J gene, CDR3 DNA, CDR3 protein. The D gene is left open where the match is weak. Clone size is stated in some rows and not others, as once, few, many or a class when expanded.

d_gene: .
abundance: .
v_gene: TRBV27
j_gene: TRBJ2-3
CDR3nt: TGTGCCAGCAGTGGTATCACAGGGGATACGCAGTATTTT
CDR3aa: CASSGITGDTQYF

d_gene: TRBD2
abundance: .
v_gene: TRBV5-6
j_gene: TRBJ2-1
CDR3nt: TGTGCCAGCAGCGGGACTAGCGGCTACAATGAGCAGTTCTTC
CDR3aa: CASSGTSGYNEQFF

d_gene: .
abundance: .
v_gene: TRBV6-1
j_gene: TRBJ1-4
CDR3nt: TGTGCCAGCAGTGGCGAGGGCAGGGGAGGTGGCAGGGAAAAACTGTTTTTT
CDR3aa: CASSGEGRGGGREKLFF

d_gene: TRBD2
abundance: once
v_gene: TRBV28
j_gene: TRBJ2-5
CDR3nt: TGTGCCAGCAGACCGAGCGGGAGGCGAGAGACCCAGTACTTC
CDR3aa: CASRPSGRRETQYF

d_gene: .
abundance: .
v_gene: TRBV18
j_gene: TRBJ2-1
CDR3nt: TGTGCCAGCTCACCACCGGTTGGGGCTAGGCATGAGCAGTTCTTC
CDR3aa: CASSPPVGARHEQFF

d_gene: TRBD1
abundance: .
v_gene: TRBV19
j_gene: TRBJ2-5
CDR3nt: TGTGCCAGCAACAGGGGCGACCGGGAGACCCAGTACTTC
CDR3aa: CASNRGDRETQYF

d_gene: .
abundance: .
v_gene: TRBV5-1
j_gene: TRBJ2-5
CDR3nt: TGCGCCAGCTCCTTGCTCCAGGGGGAGACCCAGTACTTC
CDR3aa: CASSLLQGETQYF

d_gene: .
abundance: .
v_gene: TRBV9
j_gene: TRBJ2-3
CDR3nt: TGTGCCAACAGCGCGACACTACCCACAGATACGCAGTATTTT
CDR3aa: CANSATLPTDTQYF

d_gene: .
abundance: .
v_gene: TRBV4-2
j_gene: TRBJ1-4
CDR3nt: TGTGCCAGCAGCCAAGGTCAGGGTGAAGAAAAACTGTTTTTT
CDR3aa: CASSQGQGEEKLFF

d_gene: .
abundance: .
v_gene: TRBV11-2
j_gene: TRBJ2-2
CDR3nt: TGTGCCAGCAGCTCGGGACATGCCACCGGGGAGCTGTTTTTT
CDR3aa: CASSSGHATGELFF

d_gene: .
abundance: few
v_gene: TRBV18
j_gene: TRBJ2-1
CDR3nt: TGTGCCAGCTCACCACCATACGGGGTCAATGAGCAGTTCTTC
CDR3aa: CASSPPYGVNEQFF

d_gene: TRBD2
abundance: .
v_gene: TRBV5-4
j_gene: TRBJ2-1
CDR3nt: TGTGCCAGCAGCGTACCTAGCGGGAGGGACAATGAGCAGTTCTTC
CDR3aa: CASSVPSGRDNEQFF

d_gene: .
abundance: .
v_gene: TRBV5-1
j_gene: TRBJ2-5
CDR3nt: TGCGCCAGCAGCTCCGAACCGGGCCCAGAAGTGACCCAGTACTTC
CDR3aa: CASSSEPGPEVTQYF

d_gene: .
abundance: .
v_gene: TRBV29-1
j_gene: TRBJ2-5
CDR3nt: TGCAGCGTTGGGGGATATCGGGGGGAGACCCAGTACTTC
CDR3aa: CSVGGYRGETQYF

d_gene: .
abundance: .
v_gene: TRBV11-2
j_gene: TRBJ2-1
CDR3nt: TGTGCCAGCAACCCTCCCCGAGGGGTCTACAATGAGCAGTTCTTC
CDR3aa: CASNPPRGVYNEQFF

d_gene: .
abundance: few
v_gene: TRBV5-6
j_gene: TRBJ1-2
CDR3nt: TGTGCCAGCAGCTTGGTGTCCTATGGCTACACCTTC
CDR3aa: CASSLVSYGYTF

d_gene: TRBD2
abundance: .
v_gene: TRBV4-1
j_gene: TRBJ2-7
CDR3nt: TGCGCCAGCAGCCAAGGACTAGCGGGAGAGAGCTCCTACGAGCAGTACTTC
CDR3aa: CASSQGLAGESSYEQYF

d_gene: .
abundance: .
v_gene: TRBV5-1
j_gene: TRBJ2-7
CDR3nt: TGCGCCAGCACCCGGACACCGGACTCCTACGAGCAGTACTTC
CDR3aa: CASTRTPDSYEQYF

d_gene: .
abundance: once
v_gene: TRBV27
j_gene: TRBJ2-7
CDR3nt: TGTGCCAGCAGTGCCCTGAATTTGGGGTTAGCGAGCTCCTACGAGCAGTACTTC
CDR3aa: CASSALNLGLASSYEQYF

d_gene: TRBD2
abundance: .
v_gene: TRBV19
j_gene: TRBJ2-1
CDR3nt: TGTGCCAGTAGTATAGTTAGCGGGATGAGCGGTGAGCAGTTCTTC
CDR3aa: CASSIVSGMSGEQFF

d_gene: .
abundance: .
v_gene: TRBV29-1
j_gene: TRBJ1-1
CDR3nt: TGCAGCGTTGTATTGAGGAGGATGAACACTGAAGCTTTCTTT
CDR3aa: CSVVLRRMNTEAFF

d_gene: TRBD1
abundance: .
v_gene: TRBV5-1
j_gene: TRBJ2-1
CDR3nt: TGCGCCAGCAGCTTAGGGGCAGGGGGTCAGGGGCCGTACAATGAGCAGTTCTTC
CDR3aa: CASSLGAGGQGPYNEQFF

d_gene: .
abundance: .
v_gene: TRBV7-9
j_gene: TRBJ2-5
CDR3nt: TGTGCCAGCAGCTTAGTAGGTGGGGAGACCCAGTACTTC
CDR3aa: CASSLVGGETQYF

d_gene: .
abundance: many
v_gene: TRBV15
j_gene: TRBJ1-2
CDR3nt: TGTGCCACCAGCAGGAACAGAGGATATGGCTACACCTTC
CDR3aa: CATSRNRGYGYTF

d_gene: .
abundance: .
v_gene: TRBV28
j_gene: TRBJ2-7
CDR3nt: TGTGCCAGCAGTTTCTTCCGGAGGTCCTACGAGCAGTACTTC
CDR3aa: CASSFFRRSYEQYF

d_gene: TRBD1
abundance: few
v_gene: TRBV7-8
j_gene: TRBJ2-2
CDR3nt: TGTGCCAGCAGCAACCGGGACAGGAACACCGGGGAGCTGTTTTTT
CDR3aa: CASSNRDRNTGELFF

d_gene: .
abundance: once
v_gene: TRBV27
j_gene: TRBJ1-4
CDR3nt: TGTGCCAGCAGTCCCCGGGACATTCGCAATGAAAAACTGTTTTTT
CDR3aa: CASSPRDIRNEKLFF

d_gene: TRBD1
abundance: .
v_gene: TRBV5-1
j_gene: TRBJ2-7
CDR3nt: TGCGCCAGCAGCTTCACCGGGACAGGGGCTCACGAGCAGTACTTC
CDR3aa: CASSFTGTGAHEQYF

d_gene: .
abundance: .
v_gene: TRBV2
j_gene: TRBJ2-1
CDR3nt: TGTGCCAGCCGGGAGTTCAGCTCCTACAATGAGCAGTTCTTC
CDR3aa: CASREFSSYNEQFF

d_gene: TRBD1
abundance: .
v_gene: TRBV29-1
j_gene: TRBJ2-1
CDR3nt: TGCAGCGTTGGAGGGGGGTGGACAGGGGCATACAATGAGCAGTTCTTC
CDR3aa: CSVGGGWTGAYNEQFF

d_gene: .
abundance: .
v_gene: TRBV5-8
j_gene: TRBJ2-7
CDR3nt: TGTGCCAGCAGCTTGCTCCCCCTGAGTGGCAGCTACGAGCAGTACTTC
CDR3aa: CASSLLPLSGSYEQYF

d_gene: .
abundance: .
v_gene: TRBV5-5
j_gene: TRBJ2-3
CDR3nt: TGTGCCAGCAGCTTCGAACTCGTACTGTATACGCAGTATTTT
CDR3aa: CASSFELVLYTQYF

d_gene: .
abundance: .
v_gene: TRBV4-1
j_gene: TRBJ2-7
CDR3nt: TGCGCCAGCAGCCCCTCCGTAGCGCCGGTTAGCCCCTACGAGCAGTACTTC
CDR3aa: CASSPSVAPVSPYEQYF

d_gene: .
abundance: .
v_gene: TRBV15
j_gene: TRBJ2-1
CDR3nt: TGTGCCACCAGCAGAGATGAGTTTGATGAGCAGTTCTTC
CDR3aa: CATSRDEFDEQFF

d_gene: TRBD2
abundance: .
v_gene: TRBV27
j_gene: TRBJ2-5
CDR3nt: TGTGCCAGCAGAGTTAGCGGGCAAGAGACCCAGTACTTC
CDR3aa: CASRVSGQETQYF

d_gene: .
abundance: .
v_gene: TRBV11-1
j_gene: TRBJ2-5
CDR3nt: TGTGCCAGCAGCCACACCAATGTTGGGCCCTACTTGTCGGAGACCCAGTACTTC
CDR3aa: CASSHTNVGPYLSETQYF

d_gene: .
abundance: .
v_gene: TRBV29-1
j_gene: TRBJ1-4
CDR3nt: TGCAGCGTTGAGAGGGTGGGGGCTGAAAAACTGTTTTTT
CDR3aa: CSVERVGAEKLFF

d_gene: TRBD2
abundance: .
v_gene: TRBV25-1
j_gene: TRBJ2-1
CDR3nt: TGTGCCAGCAGTGAACTGGGCGGGAGCTTTCATGACGAGCAGTTCTTC
CDR3aa: CASSELGGSFHDEQFF

d_gene: .
abundance: .
v_gene: TRBV11-1
j_gene: TRBJ2-1
CDR3nt: TGTGCCAGCAGCTTGGGATTGGGGATTTACAATGAGCAGTTCTTC
CDR3aa: CASSLGLGIYNEQFF

d_gene: .
abundance: many
v_gene: TRBV5-1
j_gene: TRBJ1-2
CDR3nt: TGCGCCAGCAGCTTGGTCGCCGTTAATTATGGCTACACCTTC
CDR3aa: CASSLVAVNYGYTF

d_gene: .
abundance: .
v_gene: TRBV5-4
j_gene: TRBJ1-2
CDR3nt: TGTGCCAGCAGCCAGACACTGGACCTCACGTATGGCTACACCTTC
CDR3aa: CASSQTLDLTYGYTF

d_gene: .
abundance: .
v_gene: TRBV7-2
j_gene: TRBJ2-2
CDR3nt: TGTGCCAGCAGCTTAAGGGGCGGAACGAACACCGGGGAGCTGTTTTTT
CDR3aa: CASSLRGGTNTGELFF

d_gene: .
abundance: many
v_gene: TRBV28
j_gene: TRBJ2-3
CDR3nt: TGTGCCAGCAGTTTCCCGACAGGGGGCTGGCTAGCGGGAGTAAAGGGACCAGATACGCAGTATTTT
CDR3aa: CASSFPTGGWLAGVKGPDTQYF